These T cell receptor beta chains were read from a single sample in a study of early T cells in non-severe SARS-CoV-2 infection. TCRdb redid the calling of the 5' RACE reads with MiXCR, one entry per CDR3 protein. The repertoire holds approximately 70,000 distinct CDR3 sequences, with about an eighth as singletons. This sample comprised whole blood, obtained at baseline. These receptors all stem from an adult who was a healthcare worker with PCR-confirmed SARS-CoV-2 infection or an uninfected control (not recorded which). CDR3s include the opening cysteine and the closing phenylalanine or tryptophan. D genes are given only for firm matches. Size is omitted from some rows. Given values are once, few, many or a class for expanded clones.

j_call: TRBJ1-1; v_call: TRBV6-2/TRBV6-3; cdr3_length: 11; clone_size: -; d_call: -; cdr3_aa: CASPRSTEAFF; cdr3_nt: TGTGCCAGCCCCCGCAGCACTGAAGCTTTCTTT
j_call: TRBJ2-5; v_call: TRBV11-2; cdr3_length: 16; clone_size: -; d_call: TRBD2; cdr3_aa: CASSAALSGGAETQYF; cdr3_nt: TGTGCCAGCAGCGCCGCCCTTAGCGGGGGGGCAGAGACCCAGTACTTC
j_call: TRBJ2-2; v_call: TRBV5-1; cdr3_length: 15; clone_size: few; d_call: TRBD1; cdr3_aa: CASSLGDRNTGELFF; cdr3_nt: TGCGCCAGCAGCTTGGGGGACAGAAACACCGGGGAGCTGTTTTTT
j_call: TRBJ2-1; v_call: TRBV7-9; cdr3_length: 18; clone_size: many; d_call: TRBD2; cdr3_aa: CASSLGSLAGGPGNEQFF; cdr3_nt: TGTGCCAGCAGCTTGGGGTCACTAGCGGGAGGGCCAGGGAATGAGCAGTTCTTC
j_call: TRBJ1-3; v_call: TRBV3-1; cdr3_length: 13; clone_size: many; d_call: -; cdr3_aa: CASSRSSGNTIYF; cdr3_nt: TGTGCCAGCAGCCGCAGCTCTGGAAACACCATATATTTT
j_call: TRBJ2-7; v_call: TRBV11-2; cdr3_length: 14; clone_size: -; d_call: -; cdr3_aa: CASRETRNVYEQYF; cdr3_nt: TGTGCCAGCAGAGAAACTAGGAATGTATACGAGCAGTACTTC
j_call: TRBJ1-4; v_call: TRBV28; cdr3_length: 14; clone_size: many; d_call: -; cdr3_aa: CASSLSRRMKELFF; cdr3_nt: TGTGCCAGCAGTTTAAGCAGGAGAATGAAAGAACTGTTTTTT
j_call: TRBJ2-1; v_call: TRBV5-1; cdr3_length: 16; clone_size: few; d_call: -; cdr3_aa: CASSLPTGLAYNEQFF; cdr3_nt: TGCGCCAGCAGCTTGCCCACAGGGCTAGCCTACAATGAGCAGTTCTTC
j_call: TRBJ2-3; v_call: TRBV4-3; cdr3_length: 16; clone_size: -; d_call: -; cdr3_aa: CASSQECTRSTDTQYF; cdr3_nt: TGCGCCAGCAGCCAAGAATGCACTAGAAGCACAGATACGCAGTATTTT
j_call: TRBJ2-2; v_call: TRBV7-3; cdr3_length: 13; clone_size: -; d_call: -; cdr3_aa: CASQQFNTGELFF; cdr3_nt: TGTGCCAGCCAACAGTTCAACACCGGGGAGCTGTTTTTT
j_call: TRBJ2-1; v_call: TRBV6-6; cdr3_length: 13; clone_size: few; d_call: -; cdr3_aa: CASRPGGGDEQFF; cdr3_nt: TGTGCCAGCAGACCCGGGGGCGGGGATGAGCAGTTCTTC
j_call: TRBJ2-7; v_call: TRBV6-2/TRBV6-3; cdr3_length: 14; clone_size: few; d_call: -; cdr3_aa: CASSRGLYSGEQYF; cdr3_nt: TGTGCCAGCAGCCGAGGCCTATACTCGGGCGAGCAGTACTTC
j_call: TRBJ2-7; v_call: TRBV28; cdr3_length: 12; clone_size: many; d_call: -; cdr3_aa: CASSFLGREQYF; cdr3_nt: TGTGCCAGCAGTTTTTTGGGGCGTGAGCAGTACTTC
j_call: TRBJ2-1; v_call: TRBV30; cdr3_length: 17; clone_size: few; d_call: TRBD2; cdr3_aa: CAWSVNGAPSGVDEQFF; cdr3_nt: TGTGCCTGGAGTGTAAATGGCGCCCCTAGCGGGGTTGATGAGCAGTTCTTC
j_call: TRBJ2-1; v_call: TRBV3-1; cdr3_length: 15; clone_size: -; d_call: -; cdr3_aa: CASSQTGFDYNEQFF; cdr3_nt: TGTGCCAGCAGCCAAACAGGATTTGACTACAATGAGCAGTTCTTC
j_call: TRBJ2-7; v_call: TRBV2; cdr3_length: 15; clone_size: many; d_call: TRBD1; cdr3_aa: CASKGYETGSYQQYF; cdr3_nt: TGTGCCAGCAAAGGTTACGAGACAGGGTCGTACCAGCAGTACTTC
j_call: TRBJ2-2; v_call: TRBV11-2; cdr3_length: 17; clone_size: -; d_call: TRBD2; cdr3_aa: CASIDLAGARRTGELFF; cdr3_nt: TGTGCCAGCATCGATCTAGCGGGGGCTCGGCGCACCGGGGAGCTGTTTTTT
j_call: TRBJ2-1; v_call: TRBV12-3/TRBV12-4; cdr3_length: 17; clone_size: few; d_call: -; cdr3_aa: CASSFRHGQSSYNEQFF; cdr3_nt: TGTGCCAGCAGTTTTCGTCACGGGCAGAGCTCCTACAATGAGCAGTTCTTC
j_call: TRBJ1-2; v_call: TRBV5-4; cdr3_length: 14; clone_size: many; d_call: TRBD1; cdr3_aa: CASSLPTGVYGYTF; cdr3_nt: TGTGCCAGCAGCTTGCCAACAGGGGTCTATGGCTACACCTTC
j_call: TRBJ2-7; v_call: TRBV20-1; cdr3_length: 13; clone_size: many; d_call: TRBD2; cdr3_aa: CSAKAGLAYEQYF; cdr3_nt: TGCAGTGCTAAAGCGGGATTAGCCTACGAGCAGTACTTC
j_call: TRBJ2-7; v_call: TRBV27; cdr3_length: 14; clone_size: few; d_call: TRBD1; cdr3_aa: CASSTEGTVYEQYF; cdr3_nt: TGTGCCAGCAGTACTGAGGGGACAGTGTACGAGCAGTACTTC
j_call: TRBJ2-5; v_call: TRBV7-2; cdr3_length: 15; clone_size: -; d_call: TRBD1; cdr3_aa: CASSLVVPGGTTQYF; cdr3_nt: TGTGCCAGCAGCTTAGTGGTTCCAGGGGGCACGACCCAGTACTTC
j_call: TRBJ2-7; v_call: TRBV6-1; cdr3_length: 11; clone_size: few; d_call: -; cdr3_aa: CASSEPYEQYF; cdr3_nt: TGTGCCAGCAGTGAACCCTACGAGCAGTACTTC
j_call: TRBJ2-2; v_call: TRBV20-1; cdr3_length: 14; clone_size: few; d_call: TRBD2; cdr3_aa: CSAGRGNRNGELFF; cdr3_nt: TGCAGTGCAGGGAGGGGTAATCGAAACGGGGAGCTGTTTTTT
j_call: TRBJ2-7; v_call: TRBV7-2; cdr3_length: 16; clone_size: few; d_call: -; cdr3_aa: CASSLEASLATYEQYF; cdr3_nt: TGTGCCAGCAGCTTAGAAGCCTCACTAGCCACCTACGAGCAGTACTTC
j_call: TRBJ2-7; v_call: TRBV11-1; cdr3_length: 14; clone_size: few; d_call: -; cdr3_aa: CASSLPGSSYEQYF; cdr3_nt: TGTGCCAGCAGCTTGCCAGGGAGCTCCTACGAGCAGTACTTC
j_call: TRBJ2-5; v_call: TRBV29-1; cdr3_length: 14; clone_size: few; d_call: -; cdr3_aa: CSDRGDRYQETQYF; cdr3_nt: TGCAGCGATCGGGGCGACAGGTACCAAGAGACCCAGTACTTC
j_call: TRBJ2-3; v_call: TRBV9; cdr3_length: 14; clone_size: many; d_call: TRBD1; cdr3_aa: CASSVTGSADTQYF; cdr3_nt: TGTGCCAGCAGCGTGACAGGGAGTGCAGATACGCAGTATTTT
j_call: TRBJ1-3; v_call: TRBV7-8; cdr3_length: 14; clone_size: few; d_call: -; cdr3_aa: CASSPGGSGNTIYF; cdr3_nt: TGTGCCAGCAGCCCCGGAGGGTCTGGAAACACCATATATTTT
j_call: TRBJ1-1; v_call: TRBV5-1; cdr3_length: 15; clone_size: few; d_call: -; cdr3_aa: CASSRTGTKNTEAFF; cdr3_nt: TGCGCCAGCAGCAGGACCGGGACAAAAAACACTGAAGCTTTCTTT
j_call: TRBJ2-3; v_call: TRBV2; cdr3_length: 12; clone_size: many; d_call: -; cdr3_aa: CASSSSTDTQYF; cdr3_nt: TGTGCCAGCAGTTCGAGCACAGATACGCAGTATTTT
j_call: TRBJ1-2; v_call: TRBV29-1; cdr3_length: 12; clone_size: many; d_call: -; cdr3_aa: CSAQGQIYGYTF; cdr3_nt: TGCAGCGCCCAAGGACAGATCTATGGCTACACCTTC
j_call: TRBJ1-6; v_call: TRBV5-8; cdr3_length: 14; clone_size: many; d_call: TRBD1; cdr3_aa: CASSLEGQKSPLHF; cdr3_nt: TGTGCCAGCAGCTTGGAGGGACAGAAGTCACCCCTCCACTTT
j_call: TRBJ1-1; v_call: TRBV7-9; cdr3_length: 13; clone_size: many; d_call: TRBD1; cdr3_aa: CASTPRQGPEAFF; cdr3_nt: TGTGCCAGCACCCCCCGACAGGGACCTGAAGCTTTCTTT
j_call: TRBJ2-1; v_call: TRBV12-3/TRBV12-4; cdr3_length: 12; clone_size: few; d_call: -; cdr3_aa: CASSLRGNEQFF; cdr3_nt: TGTGCCAGCAGTTTACGTGGCAATGAGCAGTTCTTC
j_call: TRBJ2-3; v_call: TRBV29-1; cdr3_length: 15; clone_size: -; d_call: TRBD1; cdr3_aa: CSYRTGGASTDTQYF; cdr3_nt: TGCAGCTATCGTACAGGGGGCGCTTCCACAGATACGCAGTATTTT
j_call: TRBJ2-3; v_call: TRBV11-1; cdr3_length: 16; clone_size: -; d_call: -; cdr3_aa: CASSLAFQGHTDTQYF; cdr3_nt: TGTGCCAGCAGCTTAGCATTTCAGGGGCACACAGATACGCAGTATTTT
j_call: TRBJ2-2; v_call: TRBV7-7; cdr3_length: 14; clone_size: -; d_call: TRBD2; cdr3_aa: CASSPGLRTGELFF; cdr3_nt: TGTGCTAGCAGCCCGGGACTACGCACCGGGGAGCTGTTTTTT
j_call: TRBJ2-7; v_call: TRBV7-2; cdr3_length: 15; clone_size: many; d_call: TRBD2; cdr3_aa: CASSSLQREGYEQYF; cdr3_nt: TGTGCCAGCAGCTCCCTCCAGCGGGAGGGCTACGAGCAGTACTTC
j_call: TRBJ2-7; v_call: TRBV29-1; cdr3_length: 12; clone_size: -; d_call: -; cdr3_aa: CSAGTPTNEQYF; cdr3_nt: TGCAGCGCCGGGACACCGACTAACGAGCAGTACTTC
j_call: TRBJ1-2; v_call: TRBV10-3; cdr3_length: 15; clone_size: few; d_call: TRBD1; cdr3_aa: CAISEPSGGVYGYTF; cdr3_nt: TGTGCCATCAGTGAGCCCTCAGGGGGGGTCTATGGCTACACCTTC
j_call: TRBJ2-7; v_call: TRBV2; cdr3_length: 14; clone_size: few; d_call: TRBD2; cdr3_aa: CASSGLLAAGEQYF; cdr3_nt: TGTGCCAGCAGTGGCCTACTAGCGGCGGGGGAGCAGTACTTC
j_call: TRBJ2-1; v_call: TRBV7-8; cdr3_length: 14; clone_size: -; d_call: -; cdr3_aa: CASSQPMYGNEQFF; cdr3_nt: TGTGCCAGCAGCCAACCCATGTACGGTAATGAGCAGTTCTTC
j_call: TRBJ1-4; v_call: TRBV7-9; cdr3_length: 15; clone_size: few; d_call: -; cdr3_aa: CASSSPGRSNEKLFF; cdr3_nt: TGTGCCAGCAGCTCGCCGGGACGGAGTAATGAAAAACTGTTTTTT
j_call: TRBJ2-7; v_call: TRBV20-1; cdr3_length: 14; clone_size: few; d_call: TRBD1; cdr3_aa: CSANRDSPTYEQYF; cdr3_nt: TGCAGTGCTAACCGGGACAGCCCTACCTACGAGCAGTACTTC
j_call: TRBJ1-6; v_call: TRBV16; cdr3_length: 14; clone_size: many; d_call: TRBD1; cdr3_aa: CASSPGTGPGSLHF; cdr3_nt: TGTGCCAGCAGCCCAGGGACAGGGCCCGGGTCCCTCCACTTT
j_call: TRBJ2-1; v_call: TRBV12-3/TRBV12-4; cdr3_length: 15; clone_size: few; d_call: TRBD1; cdr3_aa: CASSPAGTGNNEQFF; cdr3_nt: TGTGCCAGCAGCCCAGCTGGGACAGGGAACAATGAGCAGTTCTTC
j_call: TRBJ2-3; v_call: TRBV7-8; cdr3_length: 16; clone_size: many; d_call: -; cdr3_aa: CASSLARGGNTDTQYF; cdr3_nt: TGTGCCAGCAGCTTAGCGCGAGGGGGGAACACAGATACGCAGTATTTT